The present entry profiles one T cell receptor beta chain with its context. The germline V gene encodes CDR1 LNHDA and CDR2 SQIVND (reference sequence). Trimming at V came to 5 bases and at J to 3 bases, leaving 3 bases not matched to a gene. The CDR3 totals 15 residues. The entry originates in a study of OX40 agonist ivuxolimab in advanced cancers. Across the whole study: The study gave patients intravenous ivuxolimab at 0.01 to 10 mg/kg every 2 weeks.

Profiled with immunoSEQ multiplex PCR; TCRdb holds only in-frame clones, not every one. The sample lists around 54,000 clones; approximately 94% were seen once. Peripheral blood came from all dose cohorts at three timepoints. The V call is TRBV19, the J call TRBJ2-3, with 12 bases lining up with TRBD2. This TCR was sampled from an adult with an advanced solid tumor such as melanoma, head and neck, liver or kidney cancer. Sequenced material: CD4+ or CD8+ T cells sorted from blood, taken in a trial of the OX40 agonist ivuxolimab. CDR3 coding DNA: TGTGCCAGTAGTGCCGGACTAGCGGGGACAGATACGCAGTATTTT. Its protein product is CASSAGLAGTDTQYF. The full variable domain, rest sourced from reference TRBV19 and TRBJ2-3, is DGGITQSPKYLFRKEGQNVTLSCEQNLNHDAMYWYRQDPGQGLRLIYYSQIVNDFQKGDIAEGYSVSREKKESFPLTVTSAQKNPTAFYLCASSAGLAGTDTQYFGPGTRLTVL.